This T cell receptor beta chain was observed in a study of OX40 agonist ivuxolimab in advanced cancers. Study background: Among those treated, three patients had partial responses, one with hepatocellular carcinoma and two with cutaneous melanoma. Study results and limitations: Averaging showed that CD8+ T cells had more expanded clones than CD4+ did.

The V gene's germline CDR1 is SGHRS and CDR2 YFSETQ. The CDR3 contains 17 residues. The V end lost 4 bases, the J end lost 1 base, and 20 bases lay between the germline ends. This clone showed up just once. Antigen unknown. TCRdb keeps only in-frame clones here, not all; method: immunoSEQ multiplex PCR. The sample contains approximately 82,000 clones, around 90% of which appear only once. The TCR originated in an adult with an advanced solid tumor such as melanoma, head and neck, liver or kidney cancer. The chain is built from TRBV5-1 and TRBJ1-2; D perhaps matches TRBD1 (5 bases). The sequenced sample was CD4+ or CD8+ T cells sorted from blood, obtained in a trial of the OX40 agonist ivuxolimab. The CDR3 coding sequence is TGCGCCAGCAGCGCGAATCCGGGGGGTTCTTTTAACTATGGCTACACCTTC. As protein: CASSANPGGSFNYGYTF. The complete variable domain, with remaining parts taken from reference TRBV5-1 and TRBJ1-2, reads KAGVTQTPRYLIKTRGQQVTLSCSPISGHRSVSWYQQTPGQGLQFLFEYFSETQRNKGNFPGRFSGRQFSNSRSEMNVSTLELGDSALYLCASSANPGGSFNYGYTFGSGTRLTVV.